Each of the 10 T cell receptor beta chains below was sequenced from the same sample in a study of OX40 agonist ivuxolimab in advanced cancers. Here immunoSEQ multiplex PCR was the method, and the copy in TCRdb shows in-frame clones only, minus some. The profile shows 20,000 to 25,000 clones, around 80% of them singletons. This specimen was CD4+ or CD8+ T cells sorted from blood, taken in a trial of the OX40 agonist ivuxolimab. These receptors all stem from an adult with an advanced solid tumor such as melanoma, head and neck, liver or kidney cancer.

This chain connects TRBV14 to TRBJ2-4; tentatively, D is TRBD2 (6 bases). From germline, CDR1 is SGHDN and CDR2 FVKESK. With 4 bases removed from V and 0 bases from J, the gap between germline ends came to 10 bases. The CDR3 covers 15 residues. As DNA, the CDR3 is TGTGCCAGCAGCCCCTTGGGACTAGCCAAAAACATTCAGTACTTC. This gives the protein CASSPLGLAKNIQYF.

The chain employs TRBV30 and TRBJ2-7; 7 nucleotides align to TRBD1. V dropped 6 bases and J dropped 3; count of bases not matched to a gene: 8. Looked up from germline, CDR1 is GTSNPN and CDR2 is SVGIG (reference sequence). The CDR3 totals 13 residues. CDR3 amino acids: CACITGTDYEQYF. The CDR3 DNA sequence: TGTGCCTGTATAACCGGGACAGACTACGAGCAGTACTTC.

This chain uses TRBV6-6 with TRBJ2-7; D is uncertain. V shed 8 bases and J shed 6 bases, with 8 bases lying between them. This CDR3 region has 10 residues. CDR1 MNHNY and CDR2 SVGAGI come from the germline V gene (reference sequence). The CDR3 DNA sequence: TGTGCCAGCGCGGATGGCGAGCAGTACTTC. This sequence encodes CASADGEQYF.

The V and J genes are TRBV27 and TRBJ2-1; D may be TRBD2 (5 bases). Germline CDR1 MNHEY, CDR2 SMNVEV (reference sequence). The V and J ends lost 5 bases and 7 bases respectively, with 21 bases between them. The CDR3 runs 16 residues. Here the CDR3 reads CASSPRLLLSGNEQFF. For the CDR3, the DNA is TGTGCCAGCAGTCCGCGACTATTACTGAGTGGAAATGAGCAGTTCTTC.

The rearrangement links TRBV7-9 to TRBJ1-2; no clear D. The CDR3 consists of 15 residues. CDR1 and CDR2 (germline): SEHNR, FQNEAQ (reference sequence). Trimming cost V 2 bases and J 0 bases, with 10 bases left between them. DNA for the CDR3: TGTGCCAGCAGCTTAAGTACAGCTGCTAACTATGGCTACACCTTC. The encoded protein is CASSLSTAANYGYTF.

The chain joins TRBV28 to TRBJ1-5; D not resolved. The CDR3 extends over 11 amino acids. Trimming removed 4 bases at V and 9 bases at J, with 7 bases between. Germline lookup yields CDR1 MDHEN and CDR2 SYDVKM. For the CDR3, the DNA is TGTGCCAGCAGTTCGCGACGGCCCCAGCATTTT. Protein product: CASSSRRPQHF.

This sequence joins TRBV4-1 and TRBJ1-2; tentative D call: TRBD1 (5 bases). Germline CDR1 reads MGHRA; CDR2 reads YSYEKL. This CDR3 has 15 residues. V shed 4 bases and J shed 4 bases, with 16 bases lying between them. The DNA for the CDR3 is TGCGCCAGCAGCCCCTACGTTGGGGCCGGCTATGGCTACACCTTC. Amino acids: CASSPYVGAGYGYTF.

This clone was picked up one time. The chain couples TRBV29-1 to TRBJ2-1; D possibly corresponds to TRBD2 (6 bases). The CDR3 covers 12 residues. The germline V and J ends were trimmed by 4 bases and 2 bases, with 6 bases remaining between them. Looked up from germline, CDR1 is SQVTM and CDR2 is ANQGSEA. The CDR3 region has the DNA TGCAGCGTTGGGGAGGCCTACAATGAGCAGTTCTTC. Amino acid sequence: CSVGEAYNEQFF.

CDR3 sequence: CASSEERINTEAFF. The CDR3 coding sequence is TGTGCCAGCAGTGAGGAGCGGATCAACACTGAAGCTTTCTTT. J is TRBJ1-1 and V is TRBV2; D remains ambiguous. The CDR3 is made up of 14 amino acids. The V end lost 3 bases, the J end lost 2 bases, and 10 bases lay between the germline ends. Germline assignment: CDR1 SNHLY and CDR2 FYNNEI.

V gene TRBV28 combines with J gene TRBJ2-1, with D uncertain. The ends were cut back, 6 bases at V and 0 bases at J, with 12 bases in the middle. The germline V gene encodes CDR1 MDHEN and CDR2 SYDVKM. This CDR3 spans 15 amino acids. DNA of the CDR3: TGTGCCAGCAGCTTACGACCCAGCTCCTACAATGAGCAGTTCTTC. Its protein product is CASSLRPSSYNEQFF.